These 30 T cell receptor beta chains share one sample of origin, sequenced in a study of blood T cell repertoires in COVID-19. The method was immunoSEQ multiplex PCR; TCRdb's version includes in-frame clones alone and lacks a portion of them. The sample records under 130,000 clones, about 85% being singletons. Sequenced input: peripheral blood. The receptor set was obtained from a man between 45 and 60 years old with acute or convalescent COVID-19.

The V call is TRBV18, the J call TRBJ2-7, with 11 bases fitting TRBD2. V lost 3 bases to trimming and J lost 3 bases; unmatched junction nucleotides: 7. The CDR3 spans 16 residues. CDR1 and CDR2 (germline): KGHSH, LQKENI. The CDR3 DNA reads TGTGCCAGCTCACCGAATAGCGGGAGGGCGAGCTACGAGCAGTACTTC. Protein sequence: CASSPNSGRASYEQYF. The complete variable domain, with remaining parts taken from reference TRBV18 and TRBJ2-7, reads NAGVMQNPRHLVRRRGQEARLRCSPMKGHSHVYWYRQLPEEGLKFMVYLQKENIIDESGMPKERFSAEFPKEGPSILRIQQVVRGDSAAYFCASSPNSGRASYEQYFGPGTRLTVT.

Only one count was recorded for this clone. The V call is TRBV6-2 or TRBV6-3, the J call TRBJ1-3, with a weak D call TRBD1 (5 bases). V lost 2 bases and J lost 2, with 10 bases in between. This CDR3 region has 15 residues. CDR1 and CDR2 from the germline V gene are MNHEY and SVGEGT. The CDR3 DNA sequence: TGTGCCAGCAGTTACGGGGACTTCGCTGGAAACACCATATATTTT. Its protein is CASSYGDFAGNTIYF.

As to this clone: The same CDR3 also results from other DNA sequences found in this sample. V is TRBV4-2 and J is TRBJ1-5; D is perhaps TRBD1 (5 bases). Germline CDR1 LGHNA, CDR2 YNFKEQ. V lost 1 base and J lost 4, with 5 bases in between. The CDR3 has 13 residues. The CDR3 here is CASSQAGNQPQHF. CDR3 DNA sequence: TGTGCCAGCAGCCAAGCAGGGAATCAGCCCCAGCATTTT.

V and J are TRBV15 and TRBJ2-5, with 12 positions matching TRBD2. V lost 0 bases, J lost 2 bases, and 4 bases stayed unmatched. The germline CDR1 and CDR2 sequences are LNHNV and YYDKDF (reference sequence). CDR3 length: 17 residues. CDR3: CATSREGTSGFQETQYF. CDR3 nucleotides: TGTGCCACCAGCAGAGAGGGGACTAGCGGGTTTCAAGAGACCCAGTACTTC.

The chain recombines TRBV7-3 with TRBJ2-7, with 9 positions matching TRBD1. Trimming took 0 bases from V and 2 from J; bases not matched to a gene: 5. In germline, CDR1 is SGHTA, CDR2 FQGTGA. The CDR3 is 16 amino acids. The CDR3 DNA sequence: TGTGCCAGCAGCTTAACCCACAGGGGGCCTCCCTACGAGCAGTACTTC. Residues: CASSLTHRGPPYEQYF. Together with reference TRBV7-3 and TRBJ2-7, the CDR3 gives the full variable domain: GAGVSQTPSNKVTEKGKYVELRCDPISGHTALYWYRQSLGQGPEFLIYFQGTGAADDSGLPNDRFFAVRPEGSVSTLKIQRTERGDSAVYLCASSLTHRGPPYEQYFGPGTRLTVT.

V is TRBV19 and J is TRBJ2-2; the match to TRBD1 covers 7 bases. V was clipped by 7 bases and J by 5 bases; unmatched bases: 10. Germline V gene sequence: CDR1 LNHDA, CDR2 SQIVND (reference sequence). This CDR3 is 15 amino acids long. The CDR3 DNA follows: TGTGCCAGTACCCCATCCGGGACAGTAACCGGGGAGCTGTTTTTT. It is translated as CASTPSGTVTGELFF.

This chain joins TRBV9 and TRBJ2-3; 7 positions agree with TRBD1. With 4 bases clipped from V and 8 bases from J, the junction kept 7 bases outside the gene matches. There are 13 residues in the CDR3. Looked up from germline, CDR1 is SGDLS and CDR2 is YYNGEE. The CDR3 spells CASSPGQSGTQYF. CDR3 nucleotide sequence: TGTGCCAGCAGCCCGGGACAGTCGGGTACGCAGTATTTT.

CDR3 sequence: CASSGQGNTEAFF. The CDR3, as DNA: TGTGCCAGCAGCGGACAGGGGAACACTGAAGCTTTCTTT. The gene calls are TRBV6-6 and TRBJ1-1, with 8 positions matching TRBD1. CDR1 is MNHNY, CDR2 SVGAGI, per germline (reference sequence). The V segment lost 6 bases and the J segment 1 base; nucleotides outside the gene matches: 1. The CDR3 runs to 13 residues.

This sequence joins TRBV30 and TRBJ1-4, with a possible D match to TRBD1 (6 bases). The CDR3 length is 14 residues. The ends were cut back, 2 bases at V and 8 bases at J, with 15 bases in the middle. From germline, CDR1 is GTSNPN and CDR2 SVGIG (reference sequence). The CDR3 loop is CAWSIGGDSEKLFF. CDR3 in DNA: TGTGCCTGGAGTATAGGGGGAGACAGCGAAAAACTGTTTTTT.

The chain couples TRBV21-1 to TRBJ2-3; the table names TRBD1, a call not compared with the DNA. TRBV21-1 is tagged as a pseudogene. The CDR3 length is 15 residues. CDR3 amino acids: CASSSRDSCTDTQYF. CDR3 in DNA: TGTGCCAGCAGCAGTAGAGACAGCTGCACAGATACGCAGTATTTT.

The rearrangement uses TRBV19 and TRBJ1-5; 10 bases fit TRBD1. The CDR3 spans 17 residues. The trim removed 1 base at V and 8 bases at J, leaving 11 bases unmatched. Germline CDR1 and CDR2: LNHDA and SQIVND (reference sequence). CDR3 bases: TGTGCCAGTAGTATAGCCCGGACAGGGGGGATTAGAGAGCCCCAGCATTTT. Encoded protein: CASSIARTGGIREPQHF.

The gene calls are TRBV11-2 and TRBJ2-7; D is uncertain. The CDR3 contains 12 residues. Trimming left V 5 bases short and J 7 bases short, with 12 bases between. Germline assignment: CDR1 SGHAT and CDR2 FQNNGV. The CDR3 bases are TGTGCCAGCAGCACCCGACATCTAGAGCAGTACTTC. This codes for CASSTRHLEQYF.

This chain joins TRBV5-5 and TRBJ2-7; no reliable D call. Trimming took off 0 bases at V and 0 bases at J, with 19 bases between the two ends. There are 18 residues in the CDR3. The germline V gene has CDR1 SGHKS and CDR2 YYEKEE (reference sequence). CDR3 in amino acids: CASSLGMSSGLSSYEQYF. The CDR3 coding sequence is TGTGCCAGCAGCTTGGGGATGAGTTCAGGCTTGAGCTCCTACGAGCAGTACTTC.

V usage is TRBV6-5 and J usage is TRBJ1-4, with unresolved D. The CDR3 has 14 residues. Germline lookup yields CDR1 MNHEY and CDR2 SVGAGI. Deletions cut 7 bases from V and 3 bases from J, with 12 bases between. Here the CDR3 DNA reads TGTGCCAGCAAACGGCCCGGGGCTAATGAAAAACTGTTTTTT. This translates into CASKRPGANEKLFF.

The V call is TRBV5-1, the J call TRBJ2-5; perhaps TRBD2 as D (5 bases). Germline CDR1 SGHRS, CDR2 YFSETQ. V lost 9 bases to trimming and J lost 3 bases, with 15 bases between them. This CDR3 has 13 amino acids. CDR3 nucleotides: TGCGCCACGAATAGCGTGAATGAAGAGACCCAGTACTTC. Translated, it gives CATNSVNEETQYF.

V is TRBV15 and J is TRBJ1-2; perhaps TRBD1 as D (6 bases). CDR3 length: 14 residues. The V end was cut by 6 bases, the J end by 0 bases, with 11 bases between. Germline V CDR1 and CDR2: LNHNV, YYDKDF (reference sequence). The CDR3 is CATRPTGTNYGYTF. CDR3 nucleotide sequence: TGTGCCACCAGACCCACAGGGACTAACTATGGCTACACCTTC.

This chain links TRBV11-2 with TRBJ2-5; unclear D gene. This CDR3 contains 12 residues. V gave up 5 bases and J gave up 5 bases, with 9 bases separating them. The germline V gene has CDR1 SGHAT and CDR2 FQNNGV. In DNA, the CDR3 is TGTGCCAGCAGCCCTCCTATGGAGACCCAGTACTTC. Translation gives CASSPPMETQYF.

The chain carries TRBV3-1 (or the pseudogene TRBV3-2) and TRBJ1-1; possibly TRBD1 for D (6 bases). The CDR3 has 15 residues. Per germline, CDR1 LGHDT and CDR2 YNNKEL (reference sequence). Deletions cut 4 bases from V and 2 bases from J, with 14 bases between. CDR3 sequence: CASSPWGGRNTEAFF. DNA of the CDR3: TGTGCCAGCAGCCCTTGGGGGGGCAGAAACACTGAAGCTTTCTTT.

The rearrangement links TRBV6-4 to TRBJ2-3, with TRBD1 matching over 8 bases. Germline CDR1 reads MRHNA; CDR2 reads SNTAGT. This CDR3 contains 13 residues. J lost 4 bases, V lost 8 bases, and 5 bases had no gene match. The CDR3 nucleotides read TGTGCCAGCCGAAGACAGGGGTCAGATACGCAGTATTTT. Its protein product is CASRRQGSDTQYF.

This clone was seen once. The chain has TRBV30 and TRBJ2-1, with D possibly being TRBD2 (5 bases). Trimming shortened V by 3 bases and J by 6 bases, and 24 bases separated the two germline ends. Looked up from germline, CDR1 is GTSNPN and CDR2 is SVGIG (reference sequence). The CDR3 totals 17 residues. This CDR3 reads CAWSLYPLAQKGNEQFF. The CDR3 DNA reads as TGTGCCTGGAGCTTGTACCCTCTAGCCCAAAAGGGCAATGAGCAGTTCTTC.

V and J are TRBV30 and TRBJ2-3, with 7 bases identical to TRBD1. This CDR3 is 14 amino acids long. V shed 2 bases, J shed 3 bases, and the junction held 5 bases outside the gene matches. From germline, CDR1 is GTSNPN and CDR2 SVGIG (reference sequence). The CDR3 nucleotides are TGTGCCTGGAGTACGGGACAGCTGACAGATACGCAGTATTTT. It is translated as CAWSTGQLTDTQYF.

The chain combines TRBV5-8 with TRBJ2-6, with 9 bases fitting TRBD1. The germline gives CDR1 SGHTS, CDR2 YDEGEE. Germline trimming cut 0 bases from V and 4 bases from J; bases unmatched to any gene: 8. The CDR3 extends over 18 amino acids. CDR3 sequence reads: CASSLGTGVLGGANVLTF. The CDR3 DNA reads TGTGCCAGCAGCTTGGGGACAGGGGTCCTGGGGGGGGCCAACGTCCTGACTTTC.

J is TRBJ2-7 and V is TRBV27, with TRBD2 matching over 7 bases. The CDR3 is 15 amino acids. The germline V gene encodes CDR1 MNHEY and CDR2 SMNVEV (reference sequence). V dropped 2 bases and J dropped 5; count of bases not matched to a gene: 9. DNA of the CDR3: TGTGCCAGCAGTTTAACGGCGGGAGTAGTCCACGAGCAGTACTTC. Translation gives CASSLTAGVVHEQYF.

The CDR3 loop reads CATSPPGLAANTGELFF. The CDR3 region has the DNA TGTGCCACCTCTCCTCCGGGACTAGCGGCGAACACCGGGGAGCTGTTTTTT. The J gene is TRBJ2-2, the V gene TRBV24-1, with 11 bases aligning to TRBD2. The CDR3 consists of 17 residues. V dropped 9 bases and J dropped 0; count of bases not matched to a gene: 8. Per germline, CDR1 KGHDR and CDR2 SFDVKD.

This clone was seen just once. This chain connects TRBV9 to TRBJ2-5; the match to TRBD2 covers 15 bases. There are 18 residues in the CDR3. Germline CDR1 and CDR2: SGDLS and YYNGEE. Germline trimming cut 2 bases from V and 1 base from J; bases unmatched to any gene: 6. The CDR3 sequence is CASSVGGTSGRRQETQYF. DNA for the CDR3: TGTGCCAGCAGCGTTGGGGGGACTAGCGGGAGGCGCCAAGAGACCCAGTACTTC.

The chain carries TRBV29-1 and TRBJ2-5, with D tentatively TRBD1 (5 bases). From germline, CDR1 is SQVTM and CDR2 ANQGSEA. The CDR3 has 11 amino acids. Trimming removed 8 bases from V and 1 base from J, with 8 bases in between. DNA of the CDR3: TGCAGCCCCAGGGCCCAAGAGACCCAGTACTTC. Translating gives CSPRAQETQYF.

The chain couples TRBV3-1 (or the pseudogene TRBV3-2) to TRBJ2-7, with D possibly TRBD2 on 6 matching bases. V was shortened by 4 bases and J by 5 bases, with 18 bases between the two germline ends. Germline-derived CDR1 and CDR2 are LGHDT and YNNKEL (reference sequence). The CDR3 extends over 15 amino acids. CDR3 nucleotides: TGTGCCAGCAGCCGATGGAGTCAGCGGGTAGACGAGCAGTACTTC. It encodes CASSRWSQRVDEQYF.

Note on this clone: Other DNA variants within this sample encode the same CDR3. The V gene is TRBV4-1, the J gene TRBJ2-3; 10 bases are shared with TRBD1. This CDR3 contains 15 residues. The germline gives CDR1 MGHRA, CDR2 YSYEKL. V gave up 3 bases and J gave up 3 bases; unmatched junction bases: 3. The CDR3 loop reads CASSQTGGTTDTQYF. CDR3 in DNA: TGCGCCAGCAGCCAGACAGGGGGCACAACAGATACGCAGTATTTT.

The chain joins TRBV28 to TRBJ1-1, with 7 bases lining up with TRBD1. The CDR3 loop spans 15 amino acids. V lost 3 bases, J lost 0 bases, and 4 bases stayed unmatched. CDR1 is MDHEN, CDR2 SYDVKM, per germline. The CDR3 region is CASSFLQGMNTEAFF. CDR3 bases: TGTGCCAGCAGTTTTTTACAGGGGATGAACACTGAAGCTTTCTTT.

V is TRBV18 and J is TRBJ2-7; D ambiguous. V lost 3 bases to trimming and J lost 6 bases, with 12 bases between them. CDR1 and CDR2 (germline): KGHSH, LQKENI. CDR3 length: 13 amino acids. DNA of the CDR3: TGTGCCAGCTCACCCCCGACTGTTTCCGAGCAGTACTTC. Protein product: CASSPPTVSEQYF.